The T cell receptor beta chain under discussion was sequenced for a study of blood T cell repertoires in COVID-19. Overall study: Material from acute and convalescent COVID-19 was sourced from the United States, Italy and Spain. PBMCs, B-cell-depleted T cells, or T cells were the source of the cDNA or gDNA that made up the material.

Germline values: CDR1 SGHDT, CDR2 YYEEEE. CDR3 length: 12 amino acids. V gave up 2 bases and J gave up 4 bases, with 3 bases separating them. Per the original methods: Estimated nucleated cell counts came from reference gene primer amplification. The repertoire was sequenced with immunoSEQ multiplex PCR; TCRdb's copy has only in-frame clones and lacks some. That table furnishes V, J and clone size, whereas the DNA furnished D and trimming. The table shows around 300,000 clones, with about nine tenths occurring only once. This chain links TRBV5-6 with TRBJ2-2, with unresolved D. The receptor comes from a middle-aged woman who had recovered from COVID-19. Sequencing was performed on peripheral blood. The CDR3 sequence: CASSFSTGELFF. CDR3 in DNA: TGTGCCAGCAGCTTCAGCACCGGGGAGCTGTTTTTT.